Each of the 26 T cell receptor beta chains below was sequenced from the same sample in a study of T cells expressing NK-cell markers. One entry per CDR3 protein, without DNA, is what TCRdb gives after re-calling the 5' RACE reads. Recorded for this sample: about 460,000 distinct CDR3 sequences. What was sequenced was blood T cells: a sorted CD56 or NKG2C T cell subset, CD4+ or CD8+ T cells, or bulk PBMC T cells (not recorded which). These receptors all stem from a woman aged 50 to 60 in good health.

The gene calls are TRBV20-1 and TRBJ2-1; as DNA is missing, the TRBD2 call by TCRdb cannot be tested. This CDR3 contains 17 residues. Germline V gives CDR1 DFQATT, CDR2 SNEGSKA (reference sequence). CDR3: CSARDWLAGAYYNEQFF.

This chain links TRBV7-6 with TRBJ1-4; the D call from TCRdb, TRBD1, cannot be confirmed without DNA. In germline, CDR1 is SGHVS, CDR2 FNYEAQ. This CDR3 contains 20 residues. CDR3 sequence reads: CASSLEDPGQGFWSGEKLFF. Supplemented by reference TRBV7-6 and TRBJ1-4, the full variable domain reads GAGVSQSPRYKVTKRGQDVALRCDPISGHVSLYWYRQALGQGPEFLTYFNYEAQQDKSGLPNDRFSAERPEGSISTLTIQRTEQRDSAMYRCASSLEDPGQGFWSGEKLFFGSGTQLSVL.

The CDR3 protein is CASGFRGAPGQALAANEKLFF. This chain connects TRBV12-5 to TRBJ1-4; TCRdb returns TRBD1, unconfirmable since there is no DNA. The CDR3 extends over 21 amino acids. Germline V gene sequence: CDR1 LGHNT, CDR2 FRNRAP.

J is TRBJ1-1 and V is TRBV21-1. TRBV21-1 is a pseudogene. The CDR3 runs 13 residues. The CDR3 here is CASKEGVNTEAFF.

The chain has TRBV20-1 and TRBJ1-5; no DNA is available, so the TRBD1 call from TCRdb remains unchecked. The CDR3 is 15 residues long. Germline CDR1 DFQATT, CDR2 SNEGSKA (reference sequence). This CDR3 is CSAREVTASNQPQHF.

The V gene is TRBV20-1, the J gene TRBJ2-3; TCRdb selects TRBD1, and the lack of DNA leaves this call unchecked. The germline CDR1 and CDR2 sequences are DFQATT and SNEGSKA (reference sequence). The CDR3 runs 14 residues. This CDR3 reads CSARGGGWSDTQYF.

J is TRBJ2-1 and V is TRBV5-1; TCRdb's D call of TRBD1 is untestable without DNA. Germline V gene lookup returns CDR1 SGHRS and CDR2 YFSETQ. The CDR3 runs to 15 residues. The CDR3 protein is CASSLPTGQANEQFF. Based on the CDR3 plus reference TRBV5-1 and TRBJ2-1, the full variable domain is KAGVTQTPRYLIKTRGQQVTLSCSPISGHRSVSWYQQTPGQGLQFLFEYFSETQRNKGNFPGRFSGRQFSNSRSEMNVSTLELGDSALYLCASSLPTGQANEQFFGPGTRLTVL.

This chain connects TRBV6-5 to TRBJ1-6; TCRdb outputs TRBD1, but without DNA this stays unchecked. The CDR3 extends over 14 amino acids. The germline V gene has CDR1 MNHEY and CDR2 SVGAGI. The chain's CDR3 is CASRFGTGTSPLHF.

The V call is TRBV7-8, the J call TRBJ1-2; TCRdb indicates TRBD1, and absent DNA this call remains unverified. Per the germline V gene, CDR1 is SGHVS and CDR2 is FQNEAQ. The CDR3 length is 17 residues. CDR3 protein: CASSHRDGINPNYGYTF.

The rearrangement links TRBV7-2 to TRBJ2-1; TCRdb reports TRBD2, a call that lacks DNA to check it against. This CDR3 has 15 residues. Germline V lookup: CDR1 SGHTA, CDR2 FQGNSA. The CDR3 reads CASSLTGTRGGEQFF.

The chain couples TRBV6-6 to TRBJ2-7; TCRdb's D call of TRBD1 is untestable without DNA. In germline, CDR1 is MNHNY, CDR2 SVGAGI (reference sequence). The CDR3 has 15 amino acids. CDR3 loop: CASTFGQGPPIEQYF.

This chain joins TRBV12-3 or TRBV12-4 and TRBJ1-1; lacking DNA, the TRBD1 call made by TCRdb goes unchecked. This CDR3 is 13 amino acids long. The CDR3 loop is CASSLTGDTEAFF.

The rearrangement uses TRBV15 and TRBJ2-2; no DNA is available, so the TRBD1 call from TCRdb remains unchecked. CDR1 and CDR2 (germline): LNHNV, YYDKDF (reference sequence). The CDR3 is made up of 17 amino acids. The CDR3 sequence: CATSRDPGTAPTGELFF. The full variable domain, its missing parts supplied by reference TRBV15 and TRBJ2-2, is DAMVIQNPRYQVTQFGKPVTLSCSQTLNHNVMYWYQQKSSQAPKLLFHYYDKDFNNEADTPDNFQSRRPNTSFCFLDIRSPGLGDTAMYLCATSRDPGTAPTGELFFGEGSRLTVL.

V usage is TRBV3-1 and J usage is TRBJ1-2. The CDR3 has 15 residues. CDR1 and CDR2 (germline): LGHDT, YNNKEL (reference sequence). The CDR3 reads CASSRSETSNYGYTF.

V gene TRBV20-1 combines with J gene TRBJ2-3; the D gene TCRdb calls, TRBD2, cannot be checked with no DNA. The CDR3 loop spans 15 amino acids. CDR1 and CDR2 (germline): DFQATT, SNEGSKA (reference sequence). CDR3 loop: CSGLWEPRSADTQYF.

The V and J genes are TRBV6-1 and TRBJ2-1; the D call of TRBD2 rests on TCRdb alone, since no DNA is present to check it. The CDR3 covers 14 residues. Germline V gene lookup returns CDR1 MNHNS and CDR2 SASEGT. CDR3 sequence reads: CASTWASGRNEQFF.

The chain recombines TRBV6-1 with TRBJ2-4; TCRdb gives TRBD2 as the D gene, but with no DNA this cannot be confirmed. The CDR3 length is 14 residues. The germline CDR1 and CDR2 sequences are MNHNS and SASEGT. The CDR3 protein is CASRRGGAKNIQYF.

The chain has TRBV27 and TRBJ1-1; the TCRdb call, TRBD1, lacks DNA for checking. The CDR3 is made up of 15 amino acids. Germline loops: CDR1 MNHEY, CDR2 SMNVEV (reference sequence). The chain's CDR3 is CASSTRGDLNTEAFF.

The J gene is TRBJ1-5, the V gene TRBV20-1; TCRdb's D call of TRBD1 is untestable without DNA. The germline CDR1 and CDR2 sequences are DFQATT and SNEGSKA (reference sequence). This CDR3 contains 15 residues. The CDR3: CSASAGSPSNQPQHF.

This chain connects TRBV19 to TRBJ2-2. Germline CDR1 is LNHDA and CDR2 is SQIVND (reference sequence). The CDR3 is 15 residues long. CDR3 loop: CASSMSTAWGGELFF.

The genes are TRBV30 and TRBJ2-2; the TRBD1 assignment by TCRdb is unverifiable without DNA. The CDR3 length is 16 residues. Germline CDR1 and CDR2: GTSNPN and SVGIG (reference sequence). CDR3 sequence: CAWSVPTGGDPGELFF. The variable domain in full, completed from reference TRBV30 and TRBJ2-2, reads SQTIHQWPATLVQPVGSPLSLECTVEGTSNPNLYWYRQAAGRGLQLLFYSVGIGQISSEVPQNLSASRPQDRQFILSSKKLLLSDSGFYLCAWSVPTGGDPGELFFGEGSRLTVL.

V and J are TRBV19 and TRBJ1-2; TCRdb indicates TRBD1, and absent DNA this call remains unverified. The V gene's germline CDR1 is LNHDA and CDR2 SQIVND (reference sequence). The CDR3 has 16 residues. This CDR3 is CATLETGTRDPYGYTF.

The rearrangement links TRBV10-3 to TRBJ2-3; the D gene TCRdb calls, TRBD1, cannot be checked with no DNA. The CDR3 has 15 amino acids. CDR1 is ENHRY, CDR2 SYGVKD, per germline. This CDR3 reads CAISESMGRVDTQYF.

The chain is built from TRBV12-5 and TRBJ2-6. The CDR3 runs to 16 residues. Germline V gene data show CDR1 as LGHNT and CDR2 as FRNRAP. The chain's CDR3 is CASGIKTGPGANVLTF.

CDR3 residues: CSARDQRPKFGLSYNEQFF. The chain recombines TRBV20-1 with TRBJ2-1; TCRdb names TRBD2, which stays unverified in the absence of DNA. Germline-derived CDR1 and CDR2 are DFQATT and SNEGSKA (reference sequence). The CDR3 contains 19 residues.

CDR3 residues: CSAHGQGGETQYF. V gene TRBV20-1 combines with J gene TRBJ2-5; without DNA, the TCRdb call of TRBD1 cannot be checked. Germline CDR1 DFQATT, CDR2 SNEGSKA (reference sequence). The CDR3 has 13 amino acids.